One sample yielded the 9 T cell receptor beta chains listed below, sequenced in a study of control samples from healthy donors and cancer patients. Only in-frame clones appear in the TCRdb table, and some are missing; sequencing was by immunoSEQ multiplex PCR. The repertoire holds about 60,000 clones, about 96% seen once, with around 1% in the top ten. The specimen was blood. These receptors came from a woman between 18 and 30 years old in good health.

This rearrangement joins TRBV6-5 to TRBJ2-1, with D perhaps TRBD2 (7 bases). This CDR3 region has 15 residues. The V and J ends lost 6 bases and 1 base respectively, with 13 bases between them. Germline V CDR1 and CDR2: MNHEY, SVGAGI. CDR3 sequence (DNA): TGTGCCAGCAGCCAGGAGGGGGGGTCCTACAATGAGCAGTTCTTC. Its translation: CASSQEGGSYNEQFF.

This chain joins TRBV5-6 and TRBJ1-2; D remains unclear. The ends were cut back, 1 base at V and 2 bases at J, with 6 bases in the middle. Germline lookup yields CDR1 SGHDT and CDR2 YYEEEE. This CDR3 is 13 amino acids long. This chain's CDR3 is CASSLQINYGYTF. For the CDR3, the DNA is TGTGCCAGCAGCTTGCAGATAAACTATGGCTACACCTTC.

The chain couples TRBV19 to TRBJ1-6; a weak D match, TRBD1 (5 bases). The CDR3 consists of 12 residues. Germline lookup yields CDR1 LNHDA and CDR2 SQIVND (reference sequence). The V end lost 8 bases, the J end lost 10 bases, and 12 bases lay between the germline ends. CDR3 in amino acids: CASRAGTSPLHF. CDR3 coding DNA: TGTGCCAGTCGGGCGGGGACCTCACCCCTCCACTTT.

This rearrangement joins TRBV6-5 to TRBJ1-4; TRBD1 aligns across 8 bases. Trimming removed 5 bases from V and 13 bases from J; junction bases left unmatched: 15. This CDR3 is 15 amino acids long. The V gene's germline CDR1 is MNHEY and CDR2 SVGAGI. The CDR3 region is CASSTPTGARRGLFF. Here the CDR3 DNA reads TGTGCCAGCAGTACCCCGACAGGGGCCCGTAGGGGACTGTTTTTT.

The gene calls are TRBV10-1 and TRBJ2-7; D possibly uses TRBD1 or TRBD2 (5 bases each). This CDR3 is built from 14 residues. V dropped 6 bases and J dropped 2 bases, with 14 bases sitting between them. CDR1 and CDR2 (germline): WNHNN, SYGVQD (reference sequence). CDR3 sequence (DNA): TGCGCCAGCAGCCCCGGGACCCCGCCCTACGAGCAGTACTTC. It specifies CASSPGTPPYEQYF.

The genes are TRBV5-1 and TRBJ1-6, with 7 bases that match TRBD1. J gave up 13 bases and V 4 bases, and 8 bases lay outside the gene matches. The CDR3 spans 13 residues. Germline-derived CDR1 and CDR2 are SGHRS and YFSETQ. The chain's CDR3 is CASSPLGGGPLHF. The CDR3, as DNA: TGCGCCAGCAGCCCACTCGGAGGGGGCCCCCTCCACTTT.

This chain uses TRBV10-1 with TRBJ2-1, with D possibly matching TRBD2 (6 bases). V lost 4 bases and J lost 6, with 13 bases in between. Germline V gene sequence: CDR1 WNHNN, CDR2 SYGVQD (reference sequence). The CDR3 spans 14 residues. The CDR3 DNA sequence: TGCGCCAGCAGTGTCTCCGGGACTCTCAATGAGCAGTTCTTC. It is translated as CASSVSGTLNEQFF.

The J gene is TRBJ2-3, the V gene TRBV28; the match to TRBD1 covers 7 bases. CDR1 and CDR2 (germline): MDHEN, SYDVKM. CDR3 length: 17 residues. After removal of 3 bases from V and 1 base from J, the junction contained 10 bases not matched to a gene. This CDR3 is CASSFQGVRRGTDTQYF. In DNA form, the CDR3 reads TGTGCCAGCAGTTTTCAGGGGGTGAGGCGGGGCACAGATACGCAGTATTTT.

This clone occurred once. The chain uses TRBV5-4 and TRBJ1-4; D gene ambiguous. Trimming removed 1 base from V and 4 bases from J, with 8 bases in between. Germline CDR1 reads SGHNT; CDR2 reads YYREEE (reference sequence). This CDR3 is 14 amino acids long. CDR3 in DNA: TGTGCCAGCAGCTTGCAGGCCAATAATGAAAAACTGTTTTTT. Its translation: CASSLQANNEKLFF.